This is a list of T cell receptor beta chains from one sample in a study of T cell repertoires in cytomegalovirus infection. A single record per CDR3 protein comes from TCRdb applying MiXCR to the reads. Of about 920,000 distinct CDR3 sequences detected, approximately 33% appear once; the ten largest clones hold around an eighth. These TCRs' antigens remain unknown. The sample here was cultured CD8+ T cells from PBMCs, taken from culture after CMV antigen stimulation. These receptors were taken from a human donor in good health (CMV status not recorded). Some clones in this sample may be carry-over from other donors' samples. CDR3s include the opening cysteine and the closing phenylalanine or tryptophan. A D gene is named only where the DNA matches it firmly. Part of the rows lack a size; the others show once, few, many or a class for expanded clones.

>many|-|TRBJ1-2|TRBV28
TGTGCCAGCAGTGAACGCGGGGCAGGGAAAAACGGCTACACCTTC
CASSERGAGKNGYTF
>few|-|TRBJ1-2|TRBV2
TGTGCCAGCAAGGACAGAAGCTACTATGGCTACACCTTC
CASKDRSYYGYTF
>-|-|TRBJ2-1|TRBV20-1
TGCAGTGTTGCGGGGGCAGGAATCAACGCCTACAATGAGCAGTTCTTC
CSVAGAGINAYNEQFF
>-|TRBD1|TRBJ2-7|TRBV13
TGTGCCAGCAGCCCGATCGCAGGGGGCTCTGAGCAGTACTTC
CASSPIAGGSEQYF
>-|TRBD1|TRBJ1-2|TRBV7-6
TGTGCCAGCAGCGAACAGGGGTGGGGCTTCACCTTC
CASSEQGWGFTF
>-|-|TRBJ2-5|TRBV6-1
TGTGCCAGCAGTCTCGGAGGATACCTGCGGGAGACCCAGTACTTC
CASSLGGYLRETQYF
>-|TRBD2|TRBJ2-5|TRBV6-5
TGTGCCAGCAGTTACGGAGCGGGGGAAGAAGAGACCCAGTACTTC
CASSYGAGEEETQYF
>few|-|TRBJ2-1|TRBV7-9
TGTGCCAGCAGCTTAAGGGATAAGGATCTTCGGATCGGTGAGCAGTTCTTC
CASSLRDKDLRIGEQFF
>-|-|TRBJ2-3|TRBV12-3/TRBV12-4
TGTGCCAGCGGACTCGGGAGAGATACGCAGTATTTT
CASGLGRDTQYF
>-|TRBD1|TRBJ2-2|TRBV7-6
TGTGCCAGCAGCTTAGTAGGGGGCCGGGAGCTGTTTTTT
CASSLVGGRELFF
>-|-|TRBJ1-2|TRBV7-6
TGTGCCAGCACCCCCGTAGCCCTGCCATTATATGGCTACACCTTC
CASTPVALPLYGYTF
>-|TRBD1|TRBJ1-1|TRBV6-2/TRBV6-3
TGTGCCAGCAGTTACTTACAGGGGGCGTACGGGACTGAAGCTTTCTTT
CASSYLQGAYGTEAFF
>many|TRBD2|TRBJ2-1|TRBV3-1
TGTGCCAGCAGCCGCCCTTTTAAGGCTAGCGGGGGGTCCATGGAGCAGTTCTTC
CASSRPFKASGGSMEQFF
>many|TRBD2|TRBJ2-5|TRBV28
TGTGCCAGCAGTTTTCCCGTTCCCCCACTAGCGGGGGGGCGAGATGAGACCCAGTACTTC
CASSFPVPPLAGGRDETQYF
>once|-|TRBJ1-3|TRBV2
TGTGCCAGCAGTGAGGAGGACGCCGTCTCTGGAAACACCATATATTTT
CASSEEDAVSGNTIYF
>-|TRBD1|TRBJ2-7|TRBV4-1
TGCGCCAGCAGCCAAGATGTGCAGGGGGCAAGGGAGCAGTACTTC
CASSQDVQGAREQYF
>-|-|TRBJ2-3|TRBV6-6
TGTGCCAGCAGTTACCGGGACTTAAGAACAGATACGCAGTATTTT
CASSYRDLRTDTQYF
>-|-|TRBJ2-1|TRBV9
TGTGCCAGCAGCTCGGTACGAGGGGTTGGTGAGCAGTTCTTC
CASSSVRGVGEQFF
>-|TRBD1|TRBJ2-7|TRBV19
TGTGCCAGTAGTATATCCCCACCGGGACAGGGGATCCACGAGCAGTACTTC
CASSISPPGQGIHEQYF
>-|-|TRBJ2-3|TRBV14
TGTGCCAGCAGCCGGGCAGGGGAAGGGGATACGCAGTATTTT
CASSRAGEGDTQYF
>-|-|TRBJ1-2|TRBV7-9
TGTGCCAGCAGTCATGGGGAGTCAACTAACTATGGCTACACCTTC
CASSHGESTNYGYTF
>-|-|TRBJ2-5|TRBV5-5
TGTGCCAGCAGCTTGGCAGGCTCGTACCAAGAGACCCAGTACTTC
CASSLAGSYQETQYF
>-|-|TRBJ1-1|TRBV6-6
TGTGCCAGCGGGGCGGTGCAAAACACTGAAGCTTTCTTT
CASGAVQNTEAFF
>-|-|TRBJ1-4|TRBV4-3
TGCGCCAGCAGCCAAGACGAGGACAGAGGCGAAAAACTGTTTTTT
CASSQDEDRGEKLFF
>once|-|TRBJ2-1|TRBV7-6
TGTGCCAGCAGCTTAGCTACTAGCAGGGGGTTCTACAATGAGCAGTTCTTC
CASSLATSRGFYNEQFF
>-|-|TRBJ1-2|TRBV10-3
TGTGCCATCAGTGACACGGGCGGCTACACCTTC
CAISDTGGYTF
>few|TRBD2|TRBJ2-3|TRBV20-1
TGCAGTGCTAGAATAGGGACTAGCGGGGGGACCCGCCGGGATACGCAGTATTTT
CSARIGTSGGTRRDTQYF
>-|-|TRBJ1-1|TRBV27
TGTGCCAGCAGTTCCTTTACAGGTAGAACTGAAGCTTTCTTT
CASSSFTGRTEAFF
>-|-|TRBJ2-6|TRBV20-1
TGCAGTGCTAGAGAAAGGGCTGGGGCCAACGTCCTGACTTTC
CSARERAGANVLTF
>few|-|TRBJ2-5|TRBV5-6
TGTGCCAGCAGCTTCCGGAAAGAGACCCAGTACTTC
CASSFRKETQYF
>-|-|TRBJ2-2|TRBV2
TGTGCCAGTGCGGACAAGAACACCGGGGAGCTGTTTTTT
CASADKNTGELFF
>once|-|TRBJ1-6|TRBV27
TGTGCCAGCAGTTTCGGCCCTCCGAATTCACCCCTCCACTTT
CASSFGPPNSPLHF
>few|-|TRBJ1-2|TRBV4-2
TGTGCCAGCAGCCAAGATTACGGGGGAACAAATAACTATGGCTACACCTTC
CASSQDYGGTNNYGYTF
>-|-|TRBJ1-4|TRBV4-1
TGCGCCAGCAGCCAAGATACGTCAGGGCTGCTAGAAAAACTGTTTTTT
CASSQDTSGLLEKLFF
>-|-|TRBJ1-5|TRBV6-6
TGTGCCAGCAGTTACCCGGACCCCTATAGCAATCAGCCCCAGCATTTT
CASSYPDPYSNQPQHF
>many|-|TRBJ2-3|TRBV7-6
TGTGCCAGCAGCTTAACATCGGTGCGGGGGCAGGTCACAGATACGCAGTATTTT
CASSLTSVRGQVTDTQYF
>many|-|TRBJ1-4|TRBV7-3
TGTGCCAGCAGTCCTACTGCGCAGGCTAGAAATGAAAAACTGTTTTTT
CASSPTAQARNEKLFF
>-|TRBD1|TRBJ1-4|TRBV7-9
TGTGCCAGCAGTCATACAGGGGCGAAACCTCCCTCAACTAATGAAAAACTGTTTTTT
CASSHTGAKPPSTNEKLFF
>few|TRBD2|TRBJ2-1|TRBV28
TGTGCCAGCAGTCTCCCCCTAGCGGGCGGTGAGCAGTTCTTC
CASSLPLAGGEQFF
>few|TRBD1|TRBJ1-1|TRBV19
TGTGCCAGTAGTATAGATCCCCCCAGGACAGGGGACACTGAAGCTTTCTTT
CASSIDPPRTGDTEAFF
>-|TRBD1|TRBJ1-6|TRBV27
TGTGCCAGCAGTTCGACAGGGAGCTCCTATAATTCACCCCTCCACTTT
CASSSTGSSYNSPLHF
>-|-|TRBJ2-1|TRBV4-1
TGCGCCAGCAGCCAAGCGACTAGTCGTTACGAGCAGTTCTTC
CASSQATSRYEQFF
>many|-|TRBJ2-2|TRBV7-6
TGTGCCAGCAGCTTAATGCCCGGGGAGCTGTTTTTT
CASSLMPGELFF
>-|-|TRBJ1-5|TRBV10-2
TGCGCCAGCAGTGTTCGAACTGAGCCCCAGCATTTT
CASSVRTEPQHF
>-|-|TRBJ2-7|TRBV5-5
TGTGCCAGCAGCTTGGGACAGACCCATTGGGAGCAGTACTTC
CASSLGQTHWEQYF
>-|-|TRBJ1-6|TRBV28
TGTGCCAGCAGTTTAAAGTCGCCGGGTTATAATTCACCCCTCCACTTT
CASSLKSPGYNSPLHF
>once|-|TRBJ2-7|TRBV5-4
TGTGCCAGCAGCTTGGGGACGGATACCTACGAGCAGTACTTC
CASSLGTDTYEQYF